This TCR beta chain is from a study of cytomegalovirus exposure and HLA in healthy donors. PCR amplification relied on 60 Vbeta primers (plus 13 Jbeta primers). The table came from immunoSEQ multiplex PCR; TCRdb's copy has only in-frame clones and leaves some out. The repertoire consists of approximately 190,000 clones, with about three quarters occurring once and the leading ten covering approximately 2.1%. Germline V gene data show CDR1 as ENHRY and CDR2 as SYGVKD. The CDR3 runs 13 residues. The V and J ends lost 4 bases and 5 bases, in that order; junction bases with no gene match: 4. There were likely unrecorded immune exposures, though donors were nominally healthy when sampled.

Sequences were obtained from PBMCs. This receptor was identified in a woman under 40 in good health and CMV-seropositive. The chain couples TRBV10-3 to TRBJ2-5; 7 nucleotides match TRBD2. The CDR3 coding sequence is TGTGCCATCAGTGGAAACGGGGGGGAGACCCAGTACTTC. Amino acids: CAISGNGGETQYF.